These 21 T cell receptor beta chains were all obtained from the same sample, sequenced in a study of control samples from healthy donors and cancer patients. The repertoire was sequenced with immunoSEQ multiplex PCR; TCRdb's copy has only in-frame clones and lacks some. The sample shows roughly 170,000 clones, approximately 92% of them seen only once. The sequenced sample was blood. Receptors originate from a woman aged 55 to 70 in good health.

This chain links TRBV5-4 with TRBJ1-1; TRBD1 is a possible D gene (6 bases). The CDR3 has 16 residues. Germline CDR1 is SGHNT and CDR2 is YYREEE (reference sequence). Trimming cost V 4 bases and J 0 bases, with 16 bases left between them. The CDR3 sequence: CASSPRGGGMNTEAFF. For the CDR3, the DNA is TGTGCCAGCAGCCCGAGGGGGGGAGGAATGAACACTGAAGCTTTCTTT.

The J gene is TRBJ2-1, the V gene TRBV5-4; 8 bases match TRBD1. Germline lookup yields CDR1 SGHNT and CDR2 YYREEE (reference sequence). The CDR3 has 15 amino acids. Trimming removed 3 bases from V and 5 bases from J; junction bases left unmatched: 7. In nucleotides, the CDR3 is TGTGCCAGCAGCTCAGGGGGCGCAGGGAACAATGAGCAGTTCTTC. Translating it yields CASSSGGAGNNEQFF.

CDR3 protein: CASSQSASGGGSGNTIYF. CDR3 nucleotides: TGTGCCAGCAGCCAAAGCGCAAGCGGGGGGGGGTCTGGAAACACCATATATTTT. The J gene is TRBJ1-3, the V gene TRBV4-2, with D perhaps TRBD1 (5 bases). Germline lookup yields CDR1 LGHNA and CDR2 YNFKEQ. This CDR3 is 18 amino acids long. V lost 2 bases and J lost 1, with 18 bases in between.

The V gene is TRBV28, the J gene TRBJ1-2; 7 bases map to TRBD1. The germline V gene encodes CDR1 MDHEN and CDR2 SYDVKM. Trimming took 4 bases from V and 8 from J; bases not matched to a gene: 4. CDR3 size: 12 residues. The CDR3 DNA sequence: TGTGCCAGCAGTTCAACAGGGGCGGGCTACACCTTC. As protein: CASSSTGAGYTF.

The V and J genes are TRBV20-1 and TRBJ1-1; the D gene is possibly TRBD1 (6 bases). This CDR3 contains 12 residues. The V end lost 3 bases, the J end lost 7 bases, and 12 bases lay between the germline ends. Germline CDR1 DFQATT, CDR2 SNEGSKA (reference sequence). This chain's CDR3 is CSASLTGSEAFF. The CDR3, as DNA: TGCAGTGCTAGTCTCACAGGGAGTGAAGCTTTCTTT.

The count of this clone is one. The chain combines TRBV4-3 with TRBJ2-5; 13 bases are shared with TRBD2. This CDR3 comprises 15 residues. After removal of 5 bases from V and 5 bases from J, the junction contained 5 bases not matched to a gene. From germline, CDR1 is LGHNA and CDR2 YSLEER. DNA of the CDR3: TGCGCCAGCAGCTCACTAGCGGGGGGGCTTGAGACCCAGTACTTC. Its translation is CASSSLAGGLETQYF.

This sequence joins TRBV6-2 or TRBV6-3 and TRBJ2-3; 11 bases line up with TRBD2. The CDR3 runs to 17 residues. V dropped 4 bases and J dropped 0; count of bases not matched to a gene: 6. CDR1 is MNHEY, CDR2 SVGEGT, per germline. This chain's CDR3 is CASSSPSGGYSTDTQYF. The CDR3 DNA sequence: TGTGCCAGCAGTTCGCCTAGCGGGGGGTACAGCACAGATACGCAGTATTTT.

The chain carries TRBV7-9 and TRBJ1-1, with a possible D match to TRBD1 (5 bases). The germline V gene encodes CDR1 SEHNR and CDR2 FQNEAQ (reference sequence). Trimming took off 1 base at V and 10 bases at J, with 16 bases between the two ends. The CDR3 sequence is 14 residues long. The CDR3 loop is CASSLGPAGWVAFF. The CDR3 nucleotides read TGTGCCAGCAGCTTAGGCCCTGCAGGGTGGGTAGCTTTCTTT.

This chain uses TRBV28 with TRBJ1-1; 8 bases agree with TRBD1. V shed 6 bases, J shed 6 bases, and the junction held 6 bases outside the gene matches. The germline CDR1 and CDR2 sequences are MDHEN and SYDVKM. CDR3 length: 13 residues. This chain's CDR3 is CASRVGQGSEAFF. The CDR3, as DNA: TGTGCCAGCAGGGTCGGACAGGGCTCTGAAGCTTTCTTT.

The J gene is TRBJ1-1, the V gene TRBV10-3; unclear D gene. Germline CDR1 ENHRY, CDR2 SYGVKD. V was shortened by 2 bases and J by 1 base, with 8 bases between the two germline ends. The length of the CDR3 is 14 residues. The CDR3 protein is CAISEKEGNTEAFF. In DNA, the CDR3 is TGTGCCATCAGTGAGAAGGAGGGGAACACTGAAGCTTTCTTT.

The chain links TRBV27 to TRBJ2-2; 7 bases fit TRBD1. V shed 6 bases, J shed 5 bases, and the junction held 9 bases outside the gene matches. Germline V lookup: CDR1 MNHEY, CDR2 SMNVEV (reference sequence). The CDR3 has 15 residues. The CDR3 bases are TGTGCCAGCAGGGCTGGACAGGTTGAGACCGGGGAGCTGTTTTTT. As protein: CASRAGQVETGELFF.

The chain has TRBV5-4 and TRBJ2-7; no clear D gene. The CDR3 covers 15 residues. Germline V CDR1 and CDR2: SGHNT, YYREEE (reference sequence). Trimming pared 1 base from V and 2 bases from J, leaving 13 bases between. The CDR3 region is CASSLKSQNPYEQYF. The CDR3 DNA reads TGTGCCAGCAGCTTGAAGTCACAAAATCCCTACGAGCAGTACTTC. The complete variable domain, with remaining parts taken from reference TRBV5-4 and TRBJ2-7, reads ETGVTQSPTHLIKTRGQQVTLRCSSQSGHNTVSWYQQALGQGPQFIFQYYREEENGRGNFPPRFSGLQFPNYSSELNVNALELDDSALYLCASSLKSQNPYEQYFGPGTRLTVT.

This sequence joins TRBV5-4 and TRBJ2-1; 13 nucleotides align to TRBD2. V gave up 9 bases and J gave up 9 bases; unmatched junction bases: 12. Germline V CDR1 and CDR2: SGHNT, YYREEE (reference sequence). The CDR3 loop spans 15 amino acids. The CDR3 sequence is CATLLAGGNLGEQFF. In DNA form, the CDR3 reads TGTGCCACCCTACTAGCGGGGGGGAATCTCGGTGAGCAGTTCTTC.

V usage is TRBV28 and J usage is TRBJ1-1, with 12 nucleotides matching TRBD1. The J segment lost 11 bases and the V segment lost 7 bases, leaving 8 bases of the junction unmatched. CDR3 length: 13 residues. CDR1 MDHEN and CDR2 SYDVKM come from the germline V gene. CDR3: CASTAGTGGMAFF. Written as DNA, the CDR3 is TGTGCCAGCACCGCCGGGACAGGGGGCATGGCTTTCTTT.

The V gene is TRBV6-6, the J gene TRBJ2-7; TRBD1 is a possible D gene (6 bases). V lost 9 bases, J lost 5 bases, and 17 bases lay in between. The germline V gene has CDR1 MNHNY and CDR2 SVGAGI (reference sequence). The CDR3 runs 13 residues. CDR3 sequence (DNA): TGTGCCAGTAAAGAACAGGGATTGGACGAGCAGTACTTC. It codes for CASKEQGLDEQYF.

The V call is TRBV14, the J call TRBJ2-2; 7 nucleotides agree with TRBD2. With V trimmed by 4 bases and J by 3 bases, 5 bases remained unmatched. CDR1 is SGHDN and CDR2 is FVKESK in the germline V gene. This CDR3 region has 15 residues. CDR3 residues: CASSLGTTYTGELFF. The CDR3 DNA reads TGTGCCAGCAGCCTTGGGACTACCTACACCGGGGAGCTGTTTTTT.

This clone was seen only once. V usage is TRBV7-8 and J usage is TRBJ1-6; TRBD1 matches at 9 bases. CDR1 and CDR2 from the germline V gene are SGHVS and FQNEAQ. V trimming: 3 bases; J trimming: 0 bases; junction bases outside the gene matches: 12. This CDR3 spans 20 amino acids. The CDR3 DNA is TGTGCCAGCAGCTTCAACCCCCCGGGACAGGGAGCCTCCTATAATTCACCCCTCCACTTT. Translating it yields CASSFNPPGQGASYNSPLHF.

The chain employs TRBV3-1 (or the pseudogene TRBV3-2) and TRBJ1-1; D is ambiguous. This CDR3 has 14 residues. The V end lost 6 bases, the J end lost 1 base, and 12 bases lay between the germline ends. Per the germline V gene, CDR1 is LGHDT and CDR2 is YNNKEL (reference sequence). In nucleotides, the CDR3 is TGTGCCAGCAGTCTGAGGAAACCGAACACTGAAGCTTTCTTT. This gives the protein CASSLRKPNTEAFF.

The genes are TRBV7-2 and TRBJ1-2; TRBD1 is a possible D gene (5 bases). The germline CDR1 and CDR2 sequences are SGHTA and FQGNSA. V was clipped by 5 bases and J by 3 bases, with 25 bases between them. The CDR3 extends over 18 amino acids. CDR3 in amino acids: CASSPTGLDRAYYYGYTF. The CDR3 DNA reads as TGTGCCAGCAGCCCCACGGGACTAGACAGAGCCTATTACTATGGCTACACCTTC. Full variable domain (outside the CDR3, taken from reference TRBV7-2 and TRBJ1-2): GAGVSQSPSNKVTEKGKDVELRCDPISGHTALYWYRQSLGQGLEFLIYFQGNSAPDKSGLPSDRFSAERTGGSVSTLTIQRTQQEDSAVYLCASSPTGLDRAYYYGYTFGSGTRLTVV.

The rearrangement links TRBV5-1 to TRBJ1-6, with unresolved D. Germline CDR1 SGHRS, CDR2 YFSETQ. Between the trimmed V and J ends, which lost 5 bases and 5 bases, there was a span of 8 bases. The CDR3 runs to 13 residues. DNA for the CDR3: TGCGCCAGCAGAGACGGCGATAATTCACCCCTCCACTTT. This codes for CASRDGDNSPLHF.

V and J are TRBV6-6 and TRBJ1-1; no clear D gene. Trimming took 0 bases from V and 1 from J, leaving 6 bases between them. CDR1 is MNHNY, CDR2 SVGAGI, per germline (reference sequence). This CDR3 contains 14 residues. CDR3 amino acids: CASSYSSANTEAFF. The CDR3 DNA follows: TGTGCCAGCAGTTACTCGTCAGCGAACACTGAAGCTTTCTTT.